A single T cell receptor beta chain is shown here with its context. This sample stems from a study of T cells after posttransplantation cyclophosphamide. Assay used: immunoSEQ multiplex PCR; TCRdb lists only in-frame clones, some missing. The sample consists of approximately 50,000 clones, around 94% of them appearing once. In germline, CDR1 is SGHNT, CDR2 YYREEE (reference sequence). This CDR3 comprises 14 residues. V gave up 7 bases and J gave up 0 bases; unmatched junction bases: 6. V usage is TRBV5-4 and J usage is TRBJ2-7, with 8 bases identical to TRBD1. The source is a woman in her thirties in good health and a related stem cell transplant donor. Sequencing was done on a sample of PBMCs. CDR3 loop: CASARTGGSYEQYF. The CDR3 DNA reads as TGTGCCAGCGCTCGAACAGGGGGCTCCTACGAGCAGTACTTC.